The entry that follows covers one TCR beta chain sequence. How the authors handled the data: Reference gene primer amplification yielded estimated nucleated cell counts. TCRdb keeps only in-frame clones here, not all; method: immunoSEQ multiplex PCR. V and J calls and clone size are as listed in that table; D and trimming were resolved from the DNA. The sample consists of some 230,000 clones, 84% of them appearing once. The CDR3 is 14 amino acids. V lost 3 bases to trimming and J lost 6 bases, with 12 bases between them. CDR1 MNHEY and CDR2 SMNVEV come from the germline V gene (reference sequence). The entry originates in a study of blood T cell repertoires in COVID-19.

The receptor's source is a woman aged 60 to 75 who had recovered from COVID-19. Sample: peripheral blood. This chain joins TRBV27 and TRBJ2-1, with D possibly TRBD2 on 6 matching bases. CDR3 bases: TGTGCCAGCAGTTTTCTAGCGATAACCAATGAGCAGTTCTTC. It translates to CASSFLAITNEQFF.